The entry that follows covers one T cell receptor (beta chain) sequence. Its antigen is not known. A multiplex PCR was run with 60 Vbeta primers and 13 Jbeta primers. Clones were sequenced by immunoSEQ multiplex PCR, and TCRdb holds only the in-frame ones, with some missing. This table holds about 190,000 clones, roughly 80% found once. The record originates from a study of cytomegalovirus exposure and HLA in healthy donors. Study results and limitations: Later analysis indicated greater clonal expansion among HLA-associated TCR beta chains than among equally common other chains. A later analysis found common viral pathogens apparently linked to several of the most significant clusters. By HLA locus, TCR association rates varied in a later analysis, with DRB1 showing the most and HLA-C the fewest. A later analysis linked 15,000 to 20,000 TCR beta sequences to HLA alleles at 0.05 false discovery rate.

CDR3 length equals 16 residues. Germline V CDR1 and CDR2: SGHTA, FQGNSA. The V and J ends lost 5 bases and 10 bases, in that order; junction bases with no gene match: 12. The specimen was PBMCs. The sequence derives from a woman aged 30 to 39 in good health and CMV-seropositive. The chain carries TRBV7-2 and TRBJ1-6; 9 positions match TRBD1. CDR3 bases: TGTGCCAGCAGCCCGAGCGCACAGGGGGCCCAGTCACCCCTCCACTTT. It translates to CASSPSAQGAQSPLHF.